This T cell receptor beta chain was sequenced during a study of vaccination and CD4 T cells after COVID-19. Study background: For each participant, vaccination comprised two doses of either the BNT162b2 or the mRNA-1273 vaccine. Broader study findings: Reactive clone data from convalescent patients indicated a median of approximately 90% appearing only post-vaccination. Median SARS-CoV-2-reactive clonotypes rose from approximately 21 to 38, not significantly.

The treatment: roughly 11-day PBMC culture with coronavirus spike peptide pools or control peptides (ViraFEST assay). Collection of the unexposed donor's CD4+ T cells took place before the COVID-19 pandemic (2011-2018). As cell numbers allowed, unexposed-donor CD4+ T cells faced SARS-CoV-2 S/N and four cold-coronavirus spikes. CDR1 and CDR2 (germline): MGHDK, SYGVNS. The CDR3 totals 18 residues. About this clonotype: Its antigen is undetermined. Mismatch with germline at one junction end may stem from a read error.

The Oncomine TCR Beta short-read assay sequenced DNA from cultured CD4+ T cells. TCRdb called the PCR reads again in MiXCR, with one record for every CDR3 protein. The data contain thousands of distinct CDR3 sequences, 47% of them seen just once; the ten biggest clones take up under 25%. The sample comprised CD4+ T cells from blood, cultured in vitro. The source is a human donor in good health. The gene calls are TRBV25-1 and TRBJ1-5, with a possible D match to TRBD1 (6 bases). The CDR3 DNA follows: TGTGCCAGCAGATCTACAGGGAGGGAGCCTTATAGCAATCAGCCCCGGCATTTT. Amino acids: CASRSTGREPYSNQPRHF.